Below, 19 T cell receptor beta chains from the same sample are listed, as sequenced in a study of spatial heterogeneity in lung cancer. Findings and caveats of the study: Mutation tallies in tumors tracked expanded intratumoral alpha and beta TCR counts.

A single record per CDR3 protein comes from TCRdb applying MiXCR to the 5' RACE reads. The data show about 6,000 distinct CDR3 sequences, about 8% seen once. Time point: sample taken at primary tumor resection. These receptors lack a known antigen. The starting material was lung tumor tissue, obtained at surgery. Source of these receptors: a female donor with early-stage non-small cell lung cancer.

This clonotype was observed at least ten times. A library prepared for alpha chains yielded this beta chain as an off-target read; its size is of little meaning. V gene TRBV6-1 combines with J gene TRBJ2-4; TRBD1 aligns across 7 bases. Losses at the gene ends were 6 bases for V and 14 bases for J; bases not matched to a gene: 7. The CDR3 length is 11 residues. Germline V gene sequence: CDR1 MNHNS, CDR2 SASEGT. The CDR3 DNA reads as TGTGCCAGCAGAGCGGACAGGTCAGAGTACTTC. The encoded protein is CASRADRSEYF.

By share of the sample, this clonotype is medium-sized. Within a library made for alpha chains, this beta chain is off target, and its count is uninformative. The J gene is TRBJ2-3, the V gene TRBV7-8; 8 bases line up with TRBD2. The CDR3 is made up of 16 amino acids. The V segment lost 0 bases and the J segment 1 base; nucleotides outside the gene matches: 3. Germline V gene sequence: CDR1 SGHVS, CDR2 FQNEAQ. The CDR3 loop reads CASSLAQLAGTDTQYF. The CDR3, as DNA: TGTGCCAGCAGCTTAGCCCAACTAGCGGGCACAGATACGCAGTATTTT.

This clonotype appeared many times. The library was built for alpha chains, so this beta chain is an off-target read and its size means little. The V call is TRBV7-2, the J call TRBJ2-1; TRBD1 matches at 8 bases. CDR1 is SGHTA and CDR2 is FQGNSA in the germline V gene. The CDR3 totals 16 residues. The junction had 11 bases not matched to a gene; V was cut back by 5 bases and J by 5 bases. CDR3 sequence reads: CASSQGALLANNEQFF. CDR3 in DNA: TGTGCCAGCAGCCAGGGGGCACTGCTGGCCAACAATGAGCAGTTCTTC.

This clonotype was detected many times. Found in a library prepared for alpha chains, this beta chain is an off-target read, and its abundance has little meaning. This chain uses TRBV19 with TRBJ1-5, with 7 bases that match TRBD1. This CDR3 has 15 amino acids. V shed 3 bases and J 2 bases; nucleotides not matched to a gene: 4. Germline V lookup: CDR1 LNHDA, CDR2 SQIVND (reference sequence). The CDR3 reads CASSILDRGNQPQHF. The CDR3 nucleotides are TGTGCCAGTAGTATCCTCGACAGGGGCAATCAGCCCCAGCATTTT.

This clonotype has ten or more counts. The library was designed around alpha chains, so this beta chain is a stray read whose abundance carries little weight. The gene calls are TRBV7-2 and TRBJ2-2, with no clear D. The germline V gene encodes CDR1 SGHTA and CDR2 FQGNSA. The V end lost 2 bases, the J end lost 0 bases, and 4 bases lay between the germline ends. The CDR3 loop spans 14 amino acids. The CDR3 region is CASSLTTNTGELFF. DNA for the CDR3: TGTGCCAGCAGCTTAACTACGAACACCGGGGAGCTGTTTTTT. Using reference TRBV7-2 and TRBJ2-2 for the parts outside the CDR3, the full variable domain is GAGVSQSPSNKVTEKGKDVELRCDPISGHTALYWYRQSLGQGLEFLIYFQGNSAPDKSGLPSDRFSAERTGGSVSTLTIQRTQQEDSAVYLCASSLTTNTGELFFGEGSRLTVL.

This clonotype was seen ten or more times. This beta chain is an unintended read in a library built for alpha chains; its size means little. The chain combines TRBV7-3 with TRBJ2-3; D remains unclear. V was cut by 0 bases and J by 2 bases, with 6 bases left in between. This CDR3 is 14 amino acids long. CDR1 SGHTA and CDR2 FQGTGA come from the germline V gene. The CDR3 DNA reads TGTGCCAGCAGCTTAACAGGATCCACAGATACGCAGTATTTT. Translated: CASSLTGSTDTQYF.

Many counts were recorded for this clonotype. Within a library made for alpha chains, this beta chain is off target, and its count is uninformative. The rearrangement joins TRBV20-1 to TRBJ2-1, with 7 bases matching TRBD2. V was pared by 5 bases and J by 7 bases, with 11 bases of the junction left unmatched. The CDR3 runs to 14 residues. Germline V gene data show CDR1 as DFQATT and CDR2 as SNEGSKA (reference sequence). The CDR3 loop is CSAPARLGGNEQFF. As DNA, the CDR3 is TGCAGTGCTCCCGCCAGGCTCGGGGGGAATGAGCAGTTCTTC.

This clonotype came up many times. This beta chain is a stray sequence in a library constructed for alpha chains; its clone size is not meaningful. This chain connects TRBV3-1 to TRBJ2-7; a possible D gene is TRBD2 (5 bases). V was pared by 5 bases and J by 4 bases, with 6 bases between. The CDR3 is 11 residues long. Germline V lookup: CDR1 LGHDT, CDR2 YNNKEL (reference sequence). The CDR3 DNA is TGTGCCAGCAGCGGGAGTTACGAGCAGTACTTC. Its translation: CASSGSYEQYF.

In its sample, this clonotype is medium-sized. This beta chain is an off-target read within a library intended for alpha chains, so its frequency means little. The chain combines TRBV7-9 with TRBJ1-5; D ambiguous. The germline V gene has CDR1 SEHNR and CDR2 FQNEAQ (reference sequence). V gave up 3 bases and J gave up 3 bases, with 12 bases separating them. The CDR3 has 15 amino acids. Written as DNA, the CDR3 is TGTGCCAGCAGCTTTGGACCGCCGGACAATCAGCCCCAGCATTTT. It encodes CASSFGPPDNQPQHF. Full variable domain (remainder filled in from reference TRBV7-9 and TRBJ1-5): DTGVSQNPRHKITKRGQNVTFRCDPISEHNRLYWYRQTLGQGPEFLTYFQNEAQLEKSRLLSDRFSAERPKGSFSTLEIQRTEQGDSAMYLCASSFGPPDNQPQHFGDGTRLSIL.

In this sample, this clonotype turned up many times. This beta chain appears as a stray read in a library generated for alpha chains; its size is not informative. This chain's CDR3 is CASSSLGTVSYEQYF. CDR3 in DNA: TGCGCCAGCAGCTCCCTAGGGACGGTTTCCTACGAGCAGTACTTC. The V and J genes are TRBV5-1 and TRBJ2-7, with D perhaps given as TRBD1 or TRBD2 (5 bases each). Germline V CDR1 and CDR2: SGHRS, YFSETQ. The V end was cut by 3 bases, the J end by 1 base, with 14 bases between. The CDR3 has 15 residues.

In the case of this clonotype: This beta chain is an off-target read within a library intended for alpha chains, so its frequency means little. The chain has TRBV9 and TRBJ1-2; D is uncertain. The CDR3 sequence is 15 residues long. The ends were cut back, 0 bases at V and 4 bases at J, with 13 bases in the middle. Germline CDR1 is SGDLS and CDR2 is YYNGEE. The CDR3 protein is CASSVGQSLTYGYTF. The CDR3 DNA follows: TGTGCCAGCAGCGTAGGCCAGTCACTTACCTATGGCTACACCTTC.

This clonotype was detected a few times. A much larger clonotype is one base distant, so this may be a read error. This beta chain is an unintended read in a library built for alpha chains; its size means little. The J gene is TRBJ2-4, the V gene TRBV6-1, with TRBD1 matching 7 bases. CDR3 size: 11 residues. Germline CDR1 is MNHNS and CDR2 is SASEGT. CDR3 DNA: TGTGACAGCAGAGCGGACAGGTCAGAGTACTTC. Its translation is CDSRADRSEYF.

At least ten counts were recorded for this clonotype. The library was designed around alpha chains, so this beta chain is a stray read whose abundance carries little weight. V is TRBV6-6 and J is TRBJ2-7; tentative D call: TRBD1 (6 bases). Germline CDR1 reads MNHNY; CDR2 reads SVGAGI (reference sequence). This CDR3 has 12 residues. V was shortened by 0 bases and J by 6 bases, with 6 bases between the two germline ends. The CDR3 region has the DNA TGTGCCAGCAGTTACTCGACAGGCGAGCAGTACTTC. Protein product: CASSYSTGEQYF.

This clonotype has ten or more counts. This beta chain is a stray sequence in a library constructed for alpha chains; its clone size is not meaningful. The rearrangement uses TRBV4-2 and TRBJ2-2, with no clear D. V was pared by 0 bases and J by 1 base, with 15 bases between. Germline CDR1 is LGHNA and CDR2 is YNFKEQ. The CDR3 is 18 amino acids. CDR3 in DNA: TGTGCCAGCAGCCAAGAGGGTACTTTCGATGGGAACACCGGGGAGCTGTTTTTT. Translation gives CASSQEGTFDGNTGELFF.

On this clonotype: The library was prepared for alpha chains; this beta chain is a stray read, so its frequency means little. The chain employs TRBV3-1 and TRBJ2-7; D is undetermined. There are 11 residues in the CDR3. In germline, CDR1 is LGHDT, CDR2 YNNKEL (reference sequence). Trimming shortened V by 3 bases and J by 2 bases, and 2 bases separated the two germline ends. The CDR3 nucleotides read TGTGCCAGCAGCCACACCTACGAGCAGTACTTC. It is translated as CASSHTYEQYF.

In this sample, this clonotype is medium-sized. Since the library was made to target alpha chains, this beta chain is a stray read and its abundance is not meaningful. The gene calls are TRBV20-1 and TRBJ2-3; TRBD2 aligns across 11 bases. The CDR3 has 15 residues. CDR1 is DFQATT and CDR2 is SNEGSKA in the germline V gene (reference sequence). V trimming: 5 bases; J trimming: 3 bases; junction bases outside the gene matches: 7. CDR3 DNA: TGCAGTGCTGACGAGACTAGCGGGACGACAGATACGCAGTATTTT. It encodes CSADETSGTTDTQYF.

This clonotype was seen at least ten times. The library was prepared for alpha chains; this beta chain is a stray read, so its frequency means little. This rearrangement joins TRBV7-9 to TRBJ2-5; 7 positions match TRBD1. After removal of 6 bases from V and 1 base from J, the junction contained 5 bases not matched to a gene. This CDR3 contains 14 residues. Germline lookup yields CDR1 SEHNR and CDR2 FQNEAQ (reference sequence). The CDR3 spells CASSSGQSQETQYF. The CDR3 nucleotides are TGTGCCAGCAGTTCGGGACAGAGCCAAGAGACCCAGTACTTC.

This clonotype was observed many times. This beta chain is a stray sequence in a library constructed for alpha chains; its clone size is not meaningful. J is TRBJ2-2 and V is TRBV6-6; D may correspond to TRBD1 or TRBD2 (5 bases each). V lost 6 bases to trimming and J lost 3 bases, with 14 bases between them. This CDR3 spans 15 amino acids. Per the germline V gene, CDR1 is MNHNY and CDR2 is SVGAGI (reference sequence). CDR3 nucleotide sequence: TGTGCCAGCAGGCCTCCGGGACGAGACACCGGGGAGCTGTTTTTT. Translation: CASRPPGRDTGELFF.

This clonotype was picked up many times. Within a library made for alpha chains, this beta chain is off target, and its count is uninformative. This chain connects TRBV6-5 to TRBJ2-7, with D perhaps being TRBD1 or TRBD2 (5 bases each). The CDR3 sequence is 16 residues long. V lost 6 bases and J 0 bases, leaving 18 bases between the germline ends. The germline V gene encodes CDR1 MNHEY and CDR2 SVGAGI. For the CDR3, the DNA is TGTGCCAGCAGGGAACTCCGGGACCGCCACTCCTACGAGCAGTACTTC. It translates to CASRELRDRHSYEQYF.